These 2 T cell receptor beta chains came from one sample sequenced in a study of Ad26.COV2.S vaccination and SARS-CoV-2 variants. Produced via immunoSEQ multiplex PCR; TCRdb's table is partial and in-frame only. The repertoire holds about half a million clones, with around 89% as singletons. Treatment: roughly 19 received Ad26.COV2.S at low or high dose, single or two shots; 5 received placebo; per-sample allocation not given. Repertoires come from day 63 after the first vaccine or placebo injection. The source material was peripheral blood, sampled in a trial of Ad26.COV2.S vaccine versus placebo. All receptors come from a person between 18 and 60 years old who received the Ad26.COV2.S COVID-19 vaccine or a placebo.

This chain joins TRBV5-1 and TRBJ1-6; D is possibly TRBD1 (6 bases). The CDR3 loop spans 15 amino acids. Trimming stripped 2 bases from V and 5 bases from J, with 11 bases between. Germline CDR1 reads SGHRS; CDR2 reads YFSETQ. The CDR3 coding sequence is TGCGCCAGCAGCTTTCAGGGGCTGGATAATTCACCCCTCCACTTT. Protein product: CASSFQGLDNSPLHF. Full variable domain (missing parts from reference TRBV5-1 and TRBJ1-6): KAGVTQTPRYLIKTRGQQVTLSCSPISGHRSVSWYQQTPGQGLQFLFEYFSETQRNKGNFPGRFSGRQFSNSRSEMNVSTLELGDSALYLCASSFQGLDNSPLHFGNGTRLTVT.

The rearrangement links TRBV10-2 to TRBJ2-1; TRBD1 agrees at 7 bases. V dropped 6 bases and J dropped 0; count of bases not matched to a gene: 8. CDR1 is WSHSY and CDR2 is SAAADI in the germline V gene. The length of the CDR3 is 16 residues. The CDR3 coding sequence is TGCGCCAGCAGCCAGGGACAGCTAAGCTCCTACAATGAGCAGTTCTTC. Translating it yields CASSQGQLSSYNEQFF.